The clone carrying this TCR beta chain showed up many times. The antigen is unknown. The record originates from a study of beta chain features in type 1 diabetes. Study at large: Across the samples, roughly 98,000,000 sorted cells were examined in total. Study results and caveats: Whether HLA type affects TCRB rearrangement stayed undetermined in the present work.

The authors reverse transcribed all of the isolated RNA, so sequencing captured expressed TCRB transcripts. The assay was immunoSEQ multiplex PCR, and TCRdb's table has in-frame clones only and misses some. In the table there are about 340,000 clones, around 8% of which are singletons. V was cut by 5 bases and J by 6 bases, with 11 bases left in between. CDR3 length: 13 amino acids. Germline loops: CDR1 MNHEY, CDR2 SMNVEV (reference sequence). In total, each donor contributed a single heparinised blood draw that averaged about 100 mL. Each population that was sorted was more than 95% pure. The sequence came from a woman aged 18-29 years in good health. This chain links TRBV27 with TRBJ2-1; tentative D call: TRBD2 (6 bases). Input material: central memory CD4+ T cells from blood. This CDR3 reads CASSTGLVNEQFF. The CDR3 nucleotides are TGTGCCAGCAGTACGGGACTCGTCAATGAGCAGTTCTTC.